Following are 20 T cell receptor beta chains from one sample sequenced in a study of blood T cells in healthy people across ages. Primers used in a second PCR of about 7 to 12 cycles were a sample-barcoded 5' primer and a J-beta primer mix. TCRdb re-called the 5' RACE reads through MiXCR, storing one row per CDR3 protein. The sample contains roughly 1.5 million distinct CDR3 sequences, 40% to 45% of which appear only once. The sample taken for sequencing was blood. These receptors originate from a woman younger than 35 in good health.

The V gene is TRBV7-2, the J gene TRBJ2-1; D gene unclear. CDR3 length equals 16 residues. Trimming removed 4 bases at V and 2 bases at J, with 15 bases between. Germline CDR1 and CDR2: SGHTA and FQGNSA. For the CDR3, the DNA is TGTGCCAGCAGCTCGTCGGCCGGTGGGACCTACAATGAGCAGTTCTTC. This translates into CASSSSAGGTYNEQFF.

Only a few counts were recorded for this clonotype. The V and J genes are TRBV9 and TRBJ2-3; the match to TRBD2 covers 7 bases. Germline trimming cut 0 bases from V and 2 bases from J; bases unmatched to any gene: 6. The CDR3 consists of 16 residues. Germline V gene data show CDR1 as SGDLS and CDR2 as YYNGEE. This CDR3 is CASSVGIAGATDTQYF. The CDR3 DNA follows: TGTGCCAGCAGCGTAGGAATAGCGGGTGCCACAGATACGCAGTATTTT.

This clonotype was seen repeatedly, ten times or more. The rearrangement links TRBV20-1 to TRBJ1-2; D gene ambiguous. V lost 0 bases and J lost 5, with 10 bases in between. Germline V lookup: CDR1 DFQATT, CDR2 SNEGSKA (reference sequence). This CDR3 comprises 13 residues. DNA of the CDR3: TGCAGTGCTAGAGAGTCTCCGACTTATGGCTACACCTTC. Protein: CSARESPTYGYTF.

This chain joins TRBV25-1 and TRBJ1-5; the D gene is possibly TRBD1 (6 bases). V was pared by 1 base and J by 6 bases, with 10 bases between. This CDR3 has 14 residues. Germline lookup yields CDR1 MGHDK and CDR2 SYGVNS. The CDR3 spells CASSESGAGQPQHF. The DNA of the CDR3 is TGTGCCAGCAGTGAATCAGGGGCCGGTCAGCCCCAGCATTTT.

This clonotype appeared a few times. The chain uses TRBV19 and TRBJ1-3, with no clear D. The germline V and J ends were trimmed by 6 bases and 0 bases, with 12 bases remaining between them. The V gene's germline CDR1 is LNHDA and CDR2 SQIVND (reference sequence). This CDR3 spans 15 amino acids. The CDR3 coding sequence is TGTGCCAGTAGCCCGGGGTCCCACTCTGGAAACACCATATATTTT. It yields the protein CASSPGSHSGNTIYF. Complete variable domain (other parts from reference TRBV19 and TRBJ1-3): DGGITQSPKYLFRKEGQNVTLSCEQNLNHDAMYWYRQDPGQGLRLIYYSQIVNDFQKGDIAEGYSVSREKKESFPLTVTSAQKNPTAFYLCASSPGSHSGNTIYFGEGSWLTVV.

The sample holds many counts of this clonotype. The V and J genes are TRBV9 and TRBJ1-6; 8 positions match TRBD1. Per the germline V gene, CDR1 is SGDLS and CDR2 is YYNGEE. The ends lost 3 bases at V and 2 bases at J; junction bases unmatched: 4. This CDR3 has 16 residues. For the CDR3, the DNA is TGTGCCAGCAGCGAAGGACAGGGCGCCTATAATTCACCCCTCCACTTT. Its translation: CASSEGQGAYNSPLHF.

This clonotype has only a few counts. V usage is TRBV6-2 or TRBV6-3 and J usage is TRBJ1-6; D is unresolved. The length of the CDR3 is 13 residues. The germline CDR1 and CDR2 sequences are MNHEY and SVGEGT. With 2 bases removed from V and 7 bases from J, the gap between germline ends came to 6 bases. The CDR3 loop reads CASSYAENSPLHF. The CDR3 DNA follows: TGTGCCAGCAGTTACGCCGAGAATTCACCCCTCCACTTT.

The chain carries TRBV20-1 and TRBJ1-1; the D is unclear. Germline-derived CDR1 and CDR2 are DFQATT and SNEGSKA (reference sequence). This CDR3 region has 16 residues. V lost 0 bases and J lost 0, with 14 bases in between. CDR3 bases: TGCAGTGCTAGAGAACAGCTTAAGCTAATGAACACTGAAGCTTTCTTT. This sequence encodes CSAREQLKLMNTEAFF.

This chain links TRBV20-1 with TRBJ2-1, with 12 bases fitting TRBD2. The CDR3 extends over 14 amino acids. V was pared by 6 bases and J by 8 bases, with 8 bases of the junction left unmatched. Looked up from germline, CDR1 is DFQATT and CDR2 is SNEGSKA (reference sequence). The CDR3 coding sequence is TGCAGTGCCGAAGGACTAGCGGGAATCTATGAGCAGTTCTTC. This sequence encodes CSAEGLAGIYEQFF.

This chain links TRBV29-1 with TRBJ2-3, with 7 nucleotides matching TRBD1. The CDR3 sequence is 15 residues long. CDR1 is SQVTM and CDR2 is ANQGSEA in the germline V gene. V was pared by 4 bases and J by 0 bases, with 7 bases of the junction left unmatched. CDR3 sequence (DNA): TGCAGCGTTGTCCCACAGGGGATTAGCACAGATACGCAGTATTTT. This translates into CSVVPQGISTDTQYF.

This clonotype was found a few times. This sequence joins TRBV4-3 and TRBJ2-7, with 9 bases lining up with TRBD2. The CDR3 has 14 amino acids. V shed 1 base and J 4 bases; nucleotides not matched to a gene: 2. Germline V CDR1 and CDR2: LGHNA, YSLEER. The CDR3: CASSQGTSVYEQYF. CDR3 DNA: TGCGCCAGCAGCCAAGGGACTAGCGTGTACGAGCAGTACTTC.

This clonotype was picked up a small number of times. The CDR3, as DNA: TGTGCCACCAGCAGAGACCATCCCGCCGAAGGGGATACGCAGTATTTT. It codes for CATSRDHPAEGDTQYF. The chain combines TRBV15 with TRBJ2-3, with unresolved D. The CDR3 has 16 residues. V lost 0 bases, J lost 6 bases, and 16 bases lay in between. CDR1 LNHNV and CDR2 YYDKDF come from the germline V gene (reference sequence).

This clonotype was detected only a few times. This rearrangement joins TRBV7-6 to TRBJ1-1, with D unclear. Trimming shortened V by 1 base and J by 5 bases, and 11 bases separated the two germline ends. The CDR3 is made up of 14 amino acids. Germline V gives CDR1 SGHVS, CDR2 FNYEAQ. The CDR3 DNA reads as TGTGCCAGCAGCTTAGTTGCAGCGGGGACTGAAGCTTTCTTT. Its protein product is CASSLVAAGTEAFF.

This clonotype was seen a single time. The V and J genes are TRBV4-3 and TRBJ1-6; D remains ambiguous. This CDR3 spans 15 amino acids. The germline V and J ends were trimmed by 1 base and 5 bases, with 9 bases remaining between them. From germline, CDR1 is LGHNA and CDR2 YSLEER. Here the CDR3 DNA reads TGCGCCAGCAGCCAAGGGACGGAGCATAATTCACCCCTCCACTTT. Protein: CASSQGTEHNSPLHF.

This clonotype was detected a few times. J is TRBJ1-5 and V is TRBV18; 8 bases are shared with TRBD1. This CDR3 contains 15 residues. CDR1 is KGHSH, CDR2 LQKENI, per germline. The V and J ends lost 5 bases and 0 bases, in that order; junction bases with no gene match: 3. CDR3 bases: TGTGCCAGCTCATTGGACAGGGCTAGCAATCAGCCCCAGCATTTT. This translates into CASSLDRASNQPQHF.

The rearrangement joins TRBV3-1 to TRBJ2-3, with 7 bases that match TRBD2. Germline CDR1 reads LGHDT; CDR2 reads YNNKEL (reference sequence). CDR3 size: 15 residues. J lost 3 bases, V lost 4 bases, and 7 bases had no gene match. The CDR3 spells CASSPSGARTDTQYF. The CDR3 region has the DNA TGTGCCAGCAGCCCGAGCGGGGCGAGGACAGATACGCAGTATTTT.

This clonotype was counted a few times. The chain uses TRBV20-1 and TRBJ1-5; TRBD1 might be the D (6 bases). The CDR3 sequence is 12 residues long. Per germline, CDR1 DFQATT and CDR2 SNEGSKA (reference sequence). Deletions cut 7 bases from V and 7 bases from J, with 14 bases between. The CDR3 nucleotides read TGCAGTGTGTCGGGGGCACAGCAGCCCCAGCATTTT. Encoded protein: CSVSGAQQPQHF.

The CDR3 DNA sequence: TGCAGTGCTTACCCCACGACTAGCGGCGGCGAGCAGTACTTC. It translates to CSAYPTTSGGEQYF. The chain has TRBV20-1 and TRBJ2-7; TRBD2 aligns across 9 bases. CDR1 DFQATT and CDR2 SNEGSKA come from the germline V gene (reference sequence). V lost 5 bases and J lost 6; bases outside the gene matches: 11. There are 14 residues in the CDR3.

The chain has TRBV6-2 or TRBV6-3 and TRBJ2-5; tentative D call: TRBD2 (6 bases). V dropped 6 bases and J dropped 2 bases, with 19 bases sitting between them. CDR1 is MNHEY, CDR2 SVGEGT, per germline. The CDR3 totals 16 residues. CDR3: CASSPIGAGQQETQYF. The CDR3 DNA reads TGTGCCAGCAGCCCGATAGGGGCGGGGCAACAAGAGACCCAGTACTTC.

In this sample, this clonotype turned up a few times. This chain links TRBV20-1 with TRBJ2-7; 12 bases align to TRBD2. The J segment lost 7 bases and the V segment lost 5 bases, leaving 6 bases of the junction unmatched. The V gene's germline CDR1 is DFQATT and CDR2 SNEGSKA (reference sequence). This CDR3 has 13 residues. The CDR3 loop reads CSAGGLAGCEQYF. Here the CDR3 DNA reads TGCAGTGCTGGTGGACTAGCGGGGTGTGAGCAGTACTTC.